The clone carrying this T cell receptor beta chain was picked up one time. Trimming cost V 2 bases and J 0 bases, with 8 bases left between them. The CDR3 sequence is 15 residues long. Per germline, CDR1 MDHEN and CDR2 SYDVKM. This sample was taken from a study of shared clonotypes between healthy human individuals. Study overall: The study used three CD4 naive, three CD4 memory, two CD8 naive and one CD8 memory plate per donor.

The protocol was immunoSEQ multiplex PCR, while the TCRdb copy is restricted to in-frame clones and leaves out a portion. Found here are around 1.1 million clones, around three quarters of them singletons; the top ten hold roughly 0.83%. The sequencing sample was made of memory CD4+ T cells from PBMCs. Described subset: CD45RA-negative fraction. The TCR originated in a man aged 18-30 years in good health. Some clones in this sample may be carry-over from other donors' samples. The gene calls are TRBV28 and TRBJ1-5; D is possibly TRBD1 (5 bases). CDR3 region: CASSLGQGSNQPQHF. DNA for the CDR3: TGTGCCAGCAGTTTAGGGCAGGGTAGCAATCAGCCCCAGCATTTT.